These T cell receptor beta chains were read from a single sample in a study of beta chain features in type 1 diabetes. Using immunoSEQ multiplex PCR, the repertoire was profiled, and TCRdb retains in-frame clones only, with some absent. The sample contains about 330,000 clones, roughly 11% of which appear only once. Sequencing was done on a sample of naive CD4+ T cells from blood. These receptor sequences come from a woman aged 25 to 39 in good health. The CDR3 runs from the conserved cysteine through the conserved F or W. D genes are given only for firm matches. The listing skips clone size in some rows; elsewhere it reads once, few, many or a size class.

D	V	size	J	CDR3	DNA
TRBD2	TRBV5-1	few	TRBJ2-1	CASSIGLVSSNEQFF	TGCGCCAGCAGCATTGGACTAGTGTCTTCAAATGAGCAGTTCTTC
TRBD1	TRBV6-4	.	TRBJ2-7	CASSGQGNNEQYF	TGTGCCAGCAGCGGACAGGGGAACAACGAGCAGTACTTC
.	TRBV6-6	few	TRBJ2-3	CASSRDTTDTQYF	TGTGCCAGCAGTCGGGACACTACAGATACGCAGTATTTT
.	TRBV7-3	few	TRBJ2-6	CASSLKGGATGANVLTF	TGTGCCAGCAGCTTAAAAGGCGGGGCGACTGGGGCCAACGTCCTGACTTTC
.	TRBV5-1	.	TRBJ1-3	CASSYLTEASGNTIYF	TGCGCCAGCAGCTACCTGACAGAAGCCTCTGGAAACACCATATATTTT
TRBD1	TRBV11-1	few	TRBJ1-4	CASSRNEGAGEKLFF	TGTGCCAGCAGCCGAAACGAGGGGGCCGGTGAAAAACTGTTTTTT
TRBD1	TRBV15	few	TRBJ1-2	CATSGQGPSYGYTF	TGTGCCACCTCGGGACAGGGGCCTTCCTATGGCTACACCTTC
.	TRBV6-7	.	TRBJ1-5	CASSYRDGLNNQPQHF	TGTGCCAGCAGTTACCGTGACGGACTGAACAATCAGCCCCAGCATTTT
TRBD2	TRBV7-2	.	TRBJ2-1	CASSSSVLAGATYNEQFF	TGTGCCAGCAGCTCGTCGGTACTAGCGGGAGCCACGTACAATGAGCAGTTCTTC
TRBD2	TRBV29-1	few	TRBJ2-3	CSGLAGSGDTQYF	TGCAGCGGACTAGCGGGTTCGGGGGATACGCAGTATTTT
.	TRBV29-1	.	TRBJ1-3	CSVQEDSRNTIYF	TGCAGCGTTCAGGAGGACTCTAGAAACACCATATATTTT
.	TRBV4-2	few	TRBJ2-5	CASSPDAIQGYARGGAQYF	TGTGCCAGCAGCCCAGACGCCATACAGGGTTATGCGCGGGGAGGGGCCCAGTACTTC
TRBD1	TRBV9	.	TRBJ2-2	CASSADRVNTGELFF	TGTGCCAGCAGCGCGGACAGGGTGAACACCGGGGAGCTGTTTTTT
.	TRBV30	few	TRBJ1-2	CAWVGGNYGYTF	TGTGCCTGGGTTGGGGGGAACTATGGCTACACCTTC
.	TRBV30	.	TRBJ2-3	CAWSLQAGTDTQYF	TGTGCCTGGAGTTTGCAAGCGGGTACAGATACGCAGTATTTT
.	TRBV27	.	TRBJ2-1	CASSLNNEQFF	TGTGCCAGCAGTCTAAACAATGAGCAGTTCTTC
.	TRBV5-4	.	TRBJ2-6	CASSEGGRDSGANVLTF	TGTGCCAGCAGCGAAGGAGGACGAGACTCTGGGGCCAACGTCCTGACTTTC
TRBD1	TRBV7-9	.	TRBJ1-1	CASSLRAGGTEAFF	TGTGCCAGCAGCTTAAGGGCAGGGGGCACTGAAGCTTTCTTT
TRBD1	TRBV28	.	TRBJ2-7	CASSFEQGASYEQYF	TGTGCCAGCAGTTTCGAGCAGGGGGCTTCCTACGAGCAGTACTTC
TRBD2	TRBV7-2	.	TRBJ2-5	CASSLSGSGETQYF	TGTGCCAGCAGCTTAAGCGGGAGTGGGGAGACCCAGTACTTC
.	TRBV11-2	few	TRBJ1-1	CASSLVSGVYTEAFF	TGTGCCAGCAGCTTAGTATCAGGGGTTTACACTGAAGCTTTCTTT
TRBD1	TRBV7-3	few	TRBJ2-2	CASSDGTAGELFF	TGTGCCAGCAGCGACGGGACAGCCGGGGAGCTGTTTTTT
.	TRBV6-5	.	TRBJ1-1	CASSYWTESQAFF	TGTGCCAGCAGTTACTGGACAGAGTCCCAAGCTTTCTTT
TRBD1	TRBV29-1	.	TRBJ2-1	CSASWTGNEQFF	TGCAGCGCATCCTGGACAGGCAATGAGCAGTTCTTC
.	TRBV5-4	.	TRBJ2-2	CASSNSIQGNTGELFF	TGTGCCAGCAGCAATTCCATTCAGGGGAACACCGGGGAGCTGTTTTTT
.	TRBV9	.	TRBJ2-7	CASSVDRGAPSYEQYF	TGTGCCAGCAGCGTAGATCGGGGGGCTCCTTCCTACGAGCAGTACTTC
TRBD1	TRBV28	few	TRBJ2-7	CASSFVGQVVYEQYF	TGTGCCAGCAGTTTTGTGGGACAGGTTGTTTACGAGCAGTACTTC
.	TRBV5-1	.	TRBJ1-5	CASSLSGGNQPQHF	TGCGCCAGCAGCTTGTCGGGGGGAAATCAGCCCCAGCATTTT
.	TRBV30	.	TRBJ2-5	CAWSVTEETQYF	TGTGCCTGGAGTGTAACGGAGGAGACCCAGTACTTC
TRBD1	TRBV7-2	.	TRBJ1-1	CASSPRGDTEAFF	TGTGCCAGCAGCCCCAGGGGGGACACTGAAGCTTTCTTT
.	TRBV4-3	few	TRBJ2-1	CASSQIPSNSYNEQFF	TGCGCCAGCAGCCAAATCCCTAGCAACTCCTACAATGAGCAGTTCTTC